The present T cell receptor beta chain was sequenced within a study of shared clonotypes between healthy human individuals. Findings of the study overall: A few donors shared 4.5% to 6.5% of their naive CD4 clonotypes. Donor clonotype sharing was expected to depend on sequencing depth. Compared with clonotypes that all four donors shared, non-shared clonotypes had lower generation probabilities.

The CDR3 extends over 17 amino acids. Germline lookup yields CDR1 SGHDT and CDR2 YYEEEE. Trimming stripped 3 bases from V and 4 bases from J, with 20 bases between. All donors were healthy HIV-negative adults lacking recent acute infections or vaccinations. The assay was immunoSEQ multiplex PCR, and TCRdb's table has in-frame clones only and misses some. The table has under 600,000 clones, around 95% seen once. This clone is a singleton in its sample. What it recognizes is unknown. The sequence derives from a woman in her twenties or thirties in good health. V is TRBV5-6 and J is TRBJ2-4, with a weak D call TRBD2 (7 bases). The sequencing sample was made of naive CD4+ T cells sorted from blood. Subset reported: CD45RA+ positively selected. CDR3 in DNA: TGTGCCAGCAGCTACACACTAGCGAAGGGGGGAAAAAACATTCAGTACTTC. Translated, it gives CASSYTLAKGGKNIQYF. The full variable domain, completed using reference TRBV5-6 and TRBJ2-4, is DAGVTQSPTHLIKTRGQQVTLRCSPKSGHDTVSWYQQALGQGPQFIFQYYEEEERQRGNFPDRFSGHQFPNYSSELNVNALLLGDSALYLCASSYTLAKGGKNIQYFGAGTRLSVL.